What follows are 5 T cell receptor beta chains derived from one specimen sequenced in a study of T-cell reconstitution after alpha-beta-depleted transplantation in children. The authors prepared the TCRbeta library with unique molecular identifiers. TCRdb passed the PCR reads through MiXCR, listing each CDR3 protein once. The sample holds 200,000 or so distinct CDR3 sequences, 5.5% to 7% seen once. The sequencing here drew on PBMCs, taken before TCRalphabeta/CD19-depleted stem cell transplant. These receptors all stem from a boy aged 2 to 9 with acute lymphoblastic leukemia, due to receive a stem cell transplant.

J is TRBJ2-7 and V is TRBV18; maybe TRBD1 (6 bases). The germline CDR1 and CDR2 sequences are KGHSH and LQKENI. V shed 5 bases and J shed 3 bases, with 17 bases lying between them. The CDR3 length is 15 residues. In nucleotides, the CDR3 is TGTGCCAGCTCAAATCCGGGACATAATATCTACGAGCAGTACTTC. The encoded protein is CASSNPGHNIYEQYF.

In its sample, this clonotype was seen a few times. The DNA of the CDR3 is TGTGCCAGCAGTTCACCAGGGGCCTACAATGAGCAGTTCTTC. This translates into CASSSPGAYNEQFF. The rearrangement joins TRBV28 to TRBJ2-1; TRBD1 might be the D (6 bases). V lost 4 bases and J lost 2, with 9 bases in between. The CDR3 runs 14 residues. Germline V gene data show CDR1 as MDHEN and CDR2 as SYDVKM.

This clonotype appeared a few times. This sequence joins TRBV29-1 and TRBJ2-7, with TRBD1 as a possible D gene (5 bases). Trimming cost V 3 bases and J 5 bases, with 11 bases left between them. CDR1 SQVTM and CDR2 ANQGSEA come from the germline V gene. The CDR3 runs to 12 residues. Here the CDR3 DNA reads TGCAGCGTTGATAGGGGTTCGGACGAGCAGTACTTC. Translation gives CSVDRGSDEQYF.

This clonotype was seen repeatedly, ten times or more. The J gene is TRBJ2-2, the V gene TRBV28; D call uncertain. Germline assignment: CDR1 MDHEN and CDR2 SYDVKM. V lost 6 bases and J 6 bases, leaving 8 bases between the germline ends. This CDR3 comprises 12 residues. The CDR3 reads CASRSIAGELFF. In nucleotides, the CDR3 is TGTGCCAGCAGATCTATAGCCGGGGAGCTGTTTTTT.

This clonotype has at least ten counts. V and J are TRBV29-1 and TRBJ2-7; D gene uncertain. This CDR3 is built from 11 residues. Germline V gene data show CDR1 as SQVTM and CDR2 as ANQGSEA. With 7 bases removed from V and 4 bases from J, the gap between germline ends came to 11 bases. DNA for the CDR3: TGCAGCGCCACTGATGCGTACGAGCAGTACTTC. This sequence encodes CSATDAYEQYF.